Below, 9 T cell receptor beta chains from the same sample are listed, as sequenced in a study of shared clonotypes between healthy human individuals. Positively selected for CCR7, the CD45RO-negative cells used as naive CD8 cells excluded terminally differentiated effector memory CD45RA+ cells. Clones were read by immunoSEQ multiplex PCR, and TCRdb kept only the in-frame ones, dropping some. The sample records over 2,000,000 clones, just over 90% being singletons. The sequencing sample was made of naive CD8+ T cells from PBMCs. These receptors were obtained from a man between 18 and 29 years old in good health. Some clones in this sample may be carry-over from other donors' samples.

This chain uses TRBV30 with TRBJ2-3, with a possible D match to TRBD2 (5 bases). V lost 0 bases to trimming and J lost 1 base, with 11 bases between them. The CDR3 contains 15 residues. Germline V lookup: CDR1 GTSNPN, CDR2 SVGIG (reference sequence). CDR3 sequence reads: CAWSVSDYRTDTQYF. The CDR3 coding sequence is TGTGCCTGGAGTGTATCTGACTATCGCACAGATACGCAGTATTTT.

V is TRBV27 and J is TRBJ2-2; TRBD2 is a possible D gene (5 bases). Per the germline V gene, CDR1 is MNHEY and CDR2 is SMNVEV (reference sequence). The CDR3 is 15 residues long. V dropped 1 base and J dropped 7 bases, with 13 bases sitting between them. Written as DNA, the CDR3 is TGTGCCAGCAGTTTATGGGCCTCGGGGAGCGGGGAGCTGTTTTTT. Translated: CASSLWASGSGELFF.

V is TRBV10-3 and J is TRBJ2-7; 9 bases match TRBD2. Trimming at V came to 0 bases and at J to 2 bases, leaving 11 bases not matched to a gene. This CDR3 has 18 amino acids. Per germline, CDR1 ENHRY and CDR2 SYGVKD. The CDR3 nucleotides are TGTGCCATCAGTGAGTCGAGTCTAGCGGGACTTAACGCCTACGAGCAGTACTTC. Encoded protein: CAISESSLAGLNAYEQYF.

This chain links TRBV7-2 with TRBJ2-1; 15 bases align to TRBD2. Unmatched junction bases numbered 4, after V lost 5 bases and J lost 8 bases. The CDR3 consists of 15 residues. Germline CDR1 and CDR2: SGHTA and FQGNSA. The CDR3 region has the DNA TGTGCCAGCAGCCCGGGACTAGCGGGAGGCCATGAGCAGTTCTTC. Translation: CASSPGLAGGHEQFF.

The chain uses TRBV27 and TRBJ2-2; 7 bases align to TRBD1. The germline V gene encodes CDR1 MNHEY and CDR2 SMNVEV (reference sequence). V dropped 6 bases and J dropped 2; count of bases not matched to a gene: 12. The CDR3 contains 17 residues. The CDR3 region is CASSPTGDRGNTGELFF. CDR3 coding DNA: TGTGCCAGCAGCCCCACAGGGGACCGCGGTAACACCGGGGAGCTGTTTTTT.

The chain uses TRBV7-9 and TRBJ2-7; no clear D gene. Germline loops: CDR1 SEHNR, CDR2 FQNEAQ (reference sequence). V shed 6 bases and J shed 4 bases, with 10 bases lying between them. The CDR3 runs to 12 residues. CDR3 DNA: TGTGCCAGCAGAGGAGCGCTGTACGAGCAGTACTTC. Translation: CASRGALYEQYF. The full variable domain, with the rest looked up from reference TRBV7-9 and TRBJ2-7, is DTGVSQNPRHKITKRGQNVTFRCDPISEHNRLYWYRQTLGQGPEFLTYFQNEAQLEKSRLLSDRFSAERPKGSFSTLEIQRTEQGDSAMYLCASRGALYEQYFGPGTRLTVT.

CDR3 sequence reads: CASSLEVGDPGANVLTF. As DNA, the CDR3 is TGTGCCAGCAGCTTAGAGGTCGGGGACCCTGGGGCCAACGTCCTGACTTTC. The V call is TRBV7-9, the J call TRBJ2-6; D might be TRBD1 or TRBD2, each matching 5 bases. Per germline, CDR1 SEHNR and CDR2 FQNEAQ (reference sequence). V was trimmed by 1 base and J by 2 bases, leaving 12 bases between them. This CDR3 spans 17 amino acids.

This rearrangement joins TRBV30 to TRBJ2-1; D is ambiguous. Germline loops: CDR1 GTSNPN, CDR2 SVGIG (reference sequence). The CDR3 extends over 11 amino acids. V was shortened by 0 bases and J by 9 bases, with 6 bases between the two germline ends. The CDR3 bases are TGTGCCTGGAGTGTTCCGACTGAGCAGTTCTTC. It specifies CAWSVPTEQFF.

The rearrangement uses TRBV28 and TRBJ2-1; 7 nucleotides line up with TRBD2. Germline V gene lookup returns CDR1 MDHEN and CDR2 SYDVKM. The J segment lost 15 bases and the V segment lost 5 bases, leaving 10 bases of the junction unmatched. The CDR3 is made up of 12 amino acids. CDR3 sequence: CASSPIAGVPFF. CDR3 nucleotide sequence: TGTGCCAGCAGTCCTATTGCGGGAGTCCCGTTCTTC. The whole variable domain, filled in from reference TRBV28 and TRBJ2-1, reads DVKVTQSSRYLVKRTGEKVFLECVQDMDHENMFWYRQDPGLGLRLIYFSYDVKMKEKGDIPEGYSVSREKKERFSLILESASTNQTSMYLCASSPIAGVPFFGPGTRLTVL.